These T cell receptor beta chains were read from a single sample in a study of cytomegalovirus exposure and HLA in healthy donors. Profiling relied on immunoSEQ multiplex PCR, and the TCRdb table lists in-frame clones only, not all of them. The sample records more than 120,000 clones, about four fifths being singletons. The sequencing sample was made of PBMCs. The receptors stem from a male donor in good health and CMV-seronegative. Both conserved end residues are part of each CDR3. The D gene is left open where the match is weak.

CDR3: CASSSTTRNEQFF
V: TRBV6-5
D: NA

CDR3: CASGGNRQPQHF
V: TRBV2
D: NA

CDR3: CASSVFAGELFF
V: TRBV9
D: NA

CDR3: CASSGIKGNGDNEQFF
V: TRBV7-8
D: NA

CDR3: CASSLPGWGGRARDEQFF
V: TRBV7-8
D: TRBD2

CDR3: CASSFSEGEEYGYTF
V: TRBV13
D: NA

CDR3: CASSWGLEYEQYF
V: TRBV27
D: TRBD2

CDR3: CASRTASNTGELFF
V: TRBV4-1
D: NA

CDR3: CSSSSDSPRPYEQYF
V: TRBV7-9
D: NA

CDR3: CASSLVGQRNEKLFF
V: TRBV7-9
D: NA

CDR3: CASSLPMGPSSYEQYF
V: TRBV7-3
D: NA

CDR3: CASSLLTGEIYEQYF
V: TRBV7-2
D: NA

CDR3: CASSIGGGPYEQYF
V: TRBV19
D: TRBD2

CDR3: CASLGTGQAGEQYF
V: TRBV2
D: TRBD1

CDR3: CASSEAGVERTQYF
V: TRBV7-6
D: NA

CDR3: CASSLFEEELQPQHF
V: TRBV7-9
D: NA

CDR3: CASSNGGGSYEQYF
V: TRBV27
D: TRBD2

CDR3: CASSPLAGGWDEQFF
V: TRBV2
D: TRBD2

CDR3: CASSATRLAGGPSSTDTQYF
V: TRBV9
D: TRBD2

CDR3: CASSYFAGGSYEQYF
V: TRBV6-6
D: TRBD2

CDR3: CASSLDGGRTQYF
V: TRBV7-9
D: NA

CDR3: CASSISGTYNEQFF
V: TRBV5-6
D: NA

CDR3: CASSQELTGTHEQYF
V: TRBV4-3
D: NA

CDR3: CASSQRPQRGEQFF
V: TRBV7-8
D: NA

CDR3: CASSSGLPDETQYF
V: TRBV5-6
D: NA

CDR3: CASSFRQGAPYNEQFF
V: TRBV7-8
D: TRBD1

CDR3: CASSFRYRDEQYF
V: TRBV7-2
D: NA

CDR3: CASSFSDRDQPQHF
V: TRBV28
D: TRBD1

CDR3: CASSSTGTGQYEQYF
V: TRBV6-5
D: TRBD1

CDR3: CASSQEGWTGNEKLFF
V: TRBV4-1
D: TRBD1

CDR3: CASSHGQGNEKLFF
V: TRBV2
D: TRBD1

CDR3: CASSGETGRGNEQFF
V: TRBV7-9
D: TRBD2

CDR3: CASSFQGLSNQPQHF
V: TRBV7-8
D: NA

CDR3: CASSSGVAGFYEQYF
V: TRBV7-2
D: TRBD2

CDR3: CASSFGLAVTGELFF
V: TRBV27
D: TRBD2

CDR3: CATSRDQGPSYEQYF
V: TRBV15
D: NA

CDR3: CASRQGRGTEAFF
V: TRBV19
D: TRBD1

CDR3: CASSPSLVADTQYF
V: TRBV7-9
D: NA

CDR3: CASSKDRGPTGELFF
V: TRBV18
D: TRBD1

CDR3: CASSEWGGRTDTQYF
V: TRBV25-1
D: NA

CDR3: CASSDSEQFF
V: TRBV25-1
D: NA

CDR3: CASRGSGTDTQYF
V: TRBV11-2
D: NA

CDR3: CATSSPRGNTEAFF
V: TRBV15
D: NA

CDR3: CASSIQTGTGTDTQYF
V: TRBV5-6
D: TRBD1

CDR3: CASSERGTTYEQYF
V: TRBV6-1
D: NA

CDR3: CASSYDRPYEQYF
V: TRBV11-2
D: NA

CDR3: CASSLTTSYNEQFF
V: TRBV28
D: NA

CDR3: CASKRTDTQYF
V: TRBV5-1
D: NA

CDR3: CASSPQGTGELFF
V: TRBV4-3
D: NA

CDR3: CASSQEWARPYEQYF
V: TRBV4-1
D: NA

CDR3: CASSGVGDRHPYEQYF
V: TRBV2
D: TRBD1

CDR3: CAWSVRFEAFF
V: TRBV30
D: NA